This TCR delta chain appears in the sequencing data of a study of gamma-delta chains in newborns, infants, children. Study-level background: Innate gammadelta T cells reportedly expand polyclonally right after birth, driven by microbial exposure, per the title.

Germline V CDR1 and CDR2: TSWWSYY, QGS. The CDR3 runs 16 residues. TCRdb redid the clone calls on the reads with CATT. The table lists 9,000 to 13,000 delta-chain clones, 3.5% of them singletons. Concerning this clone: A read error may produce the germline difference seen at one junction end. This same CDR3 is encoded by further DNA sequences in the sample.

The receptor comes from a child who was a newborn, infant or young child, either healthy, febrile or measles-vaccinated (not recorded which). Sequenced material: blood. The chain joins TRDV1 to TRDJ1; D gene ambiguous. The CDR3 DNA reads as TGTGCTCTTGGGCCTCCACGGTGTTTGATCGCCGATAAACTAATCTTT. Its translation: CALGPPRCLIADKLIF.